A selection of T cell receptor beta chains follows, all from one sample in a study of cytomegalovirus exposure and HLA in healthy donors. Profiled with immunoSEQ multiplex PCR; TCRdb holds only in-frame clones, not every one. The sample has around 110,000 clones; around 80% are singletons. Sequences were obtained from PBMCs. These receptors came from a woman in her forties or fifties in good health and CMV-seropositive. Each CDR3 is given with its conserved first and last residue. The D gene is left open where the match is weak. Clone size appears in some rows only: once, few, many, or a class for an expanded clone.

clone_size j_call v_call d_call cdr3_nt cdr3_aa
- TRBJ1-2 TRBV14 TRBD1 TGTGCCAGCAGCCAAAAAAGTAGGACAGGGTATGGCTACACCTTC CASSQKSRTGYGYTF
- TRBJ1-1 TRBV21-1 - TGTGCCAGCAGCCGAACAGGGTCTCCCGAACAGGTAGCAGAAGCTTTCTTT CASSRTGSPEQVAEAFF
- TRBJ2-3 TRBV18 - TGTGCCAGCTCACCGCTTGGCAGCACAGATACGCAGTATTTT CASSPLGSTDTQYF
- TRBJ2-1 TRBV30 - TGTGCCTGGAGTCGGGGCAATGAGCAGTTCTTC CAWSRGNEQFF
- TRBJ1-2 TRBV28 - TGTGCCAGCACCTCCGGGGTTTACTATGGCTACACCTTC CASTSGVYYGYTF
- TRBJ2-5 TRBV30 - TGTGCCTGCCCGGATTCGTACCAAGAGGCCCAGTACTTC CACPDSYQEAQYF
- TRBJ2-2 TRBV28 TRBD1 TGTGCCAGCAGCGAGAGGACAGGGAACACCGGGGAGCTGTTTTTT CASSERTGNTGELFF
- TRBJ1-6 TRBV4-2 TRBD1 TGTGCCAGCAGCCAAAGCAGGGGGAATTCACCCCTCCACTTT CASSQSRGNSPLHF
- TRBJ2-7 TRBV7-9 - TGTGCCAGCAGCCTCGGGAACGAGCAGTACTTC CASSLGNEQYF
few TRBJ1-1 TRBV6-4 TRBD1 TGTGCCAGCAGTTCAATTGGGACAGGGGGACCTACTTTCTTT CASSSIGTGGPTFF
- TRBJ1-2 TRBV5-1 - TGCGCCAGCAGCTTGGGGCAGGACTATGGCTACACCTTC CASSLGQDYGYTF
- TRBJ2-7 TRBV7-9 - TGTGCCAGCAGCTTAGCAATTCGACTCACGGGCTACGAGCAGTACTTC CASSLAIRLTGYEQYF
few TRBJ2-7 TRBV5-6 - TGTGCCAGCAGCCCAGTGCAGGGTTCCTCCTACGAGCAGTACTTC CASSPVQGSSYEQYF
few TRBJ1-2 TRBV28 - TGTGCCAGCAGTTTTGGCGTTATCCAGGGTTCTGGCTACACCTTC CASSFGVIQGSGYTF
- TRBJ1-1 TRBV19 - TGTGCCAGTAGTGATTGGGCAGGGAGGGACACTGAAGCTTTCTTT CASSDWAGRDTEAFF
- TRBJ2-3 TRBV7-3 - TGTGCCAGCAGCTCGTTGTCGGGGTTTAGCACAGATACGCAGTATTTT CASSSLSGFSTDTQYF
- TRBJ1-2 TRBV15 - TGTGCCACCAGCAGCCGCGCAACGGGCTATGGCTACACCTTC CATSSRATGYGYTF
- TRBJ2-7 TRBV7-2 - TGTGCCACCGCGATCGGACTACGTTCCTACGAGCAGTACTTC CATAIGLRSYEQYF
few TRBJ1-1 TRBV28 - TGTGCCAGCAGTATGGCAAACACTGAAGCTTTCTTT CASSMANTEAFF
few TRBJ1-1 TRBV7-3 - TGTGCCAGCAGCCATCCAAACACTGAAGCTTTCTTT CASSHPNTEAFF
- TRBJ1-2 TRBV28 TRBD1 TGTGCCAGCAGTACCGACAGGGGGTCCTATGGCTACACCTTC CASSTDRGSYGYTF
- TRBJ1-3 TRBV5-1 - TGCGCCAGCAGCGTCAGTTCTTCTGGAAACACCATATATTTT CASSVSSSGNTIYF
once TRBJ2-5 TRBV7-9 TRBD2 TGTGCCAGCAGTACCTCGGGAGGGGCTGCGGAGACCCAGTACTTC CASSTSGGAAETQYF
- TRBJ1-2 TRBV9 TRBD1 TGTGCCAGCAGCGAATCCGGGACAGGCCGATATGGCTACACCTTC CASSESGTGRYGYTF
- TRBJ2-3 TRBV7-9 TRBD1 TGTGCCAGCAGCCGGGACAGGGTGGCAGATACGCAGTATTTT CASSRDRVADTQYF
- TRBJ1-2 TRBV11-2 - TGTGCCAGCAGCTTACCGGGACCGGGAGGCTATGGCTACACCTTC CASSLPGPGGYGYTF
- TRBJ1-2 TRBV5-1 TRBD1 TGCGCCAGCAGCAACAGGGGGATCCTGAACTATGGCTACACCTTC CASSNRGILNYGYTF
- TRBJ2-7 TRBV5-1 - TGCGCCAGCAGCTTGGCGAGCAAGATTTCCTACGAGCAGTACTTC CASSLASKISYEQYF
- TRBJ1-2 TRBV13 - TGTGCCAGCACCCTTAGGGGTGAGTTAGGCGATGGCTACACCTTC CASTLRGELGDGYTF
- TRBJ1-1 TRBV9 - TGTGCCAGCAGCGCACAGATTGCTATCGGGGCTGAAGCTTTCTTT CASSAQIAIGAEAFF
few TRBJ1-6 TRBV6-5 TRBD1 TGTGCCAGCACCCGAACCGGGACAGGGAATTCACCCCTCCACTTT CASTRTGTGNSPLHF
- TRBJ1-4 TRBV19 - TGTGCCAGTAGCACCAGGACAGCCAATAATGAAAAACTGTTTTTT CASSTRTANNEKLFF
- TRBJ2-3 TRBV9 TRBD2 TGTGCCAGCAGCGCCCGACTAGCGGAGTTCACAGATACGCAGTATTTT CASSARLAEFTDTQYF
- TRBJ2-3 TRBV10-3 TRBD2 TGTGCCATCAGTGAAGGCGGGGGATTCACAGATACGCAGTATTTT CAISEGGGFTDTQYF
- TRBJ1-5 TRBV5-6 TRBD1 TGTGCCAGCAGTAGATGGACAGGGCCGGGAGATCAGCCCCAGCATTTT CASSRWTGPGDQPQHF
few TRBJ2-7 TRBV19 - TGTGCCAGTAGTCCGGGACAAAACTACGAGCAGTACTTC CASSPGQNYEQYF
- TRBJ1-5 TRBV9 TRBD1 TGTGCCAGCAGCCAGGCAGGGGGTCAGCCCCAGCATTTT CASSQAGGQPQHF